These 31 T cell receptor beta chains originate from one sample sequenced in a study of neurological immune-mediated disorders. Each CDR3 protein is one row after TCRdb ran MiXCR on the 5' RACE reads. The sample consists of tens of thousands of distinct CDR3 sequences, 12% to 15% of them appearing once. Time point in this sample: longitudinal time-point 1 (baseline). Material for sequencing was PBMCs. The receptors were sampled from a female donor with HTLV-1-associated myelopathy (HAM/TSP).

This clonotype was detected a few times. The chain uses TRBV12-3 or TRBV12-4 and TRBJ2-3, with TRBD2 matching over 7 bases. This CDR3 comprises 16 residues. V lost 0 bases and J lost 2; bases outside the gene matches: 5. DNA of the CDR3: TGTGCCAGCAGTTTAGCCGTTCGGGGGGACACAGATACGCAGTATTTT. This codes for CASSLAVRGDTDTQYF.

Ten or more counts support this clonotype. The chain combines TRBV10-3 with TRBJ2-3; D is uncertain. The CDR3 extends over 15 amino acids. The germline CDR1 and CDR2 sequences are ENHRY and SYGVKD. Trimming shortened V by 4 bases and J by 3 bases, and 14 bases separated the two germline ends. The CDR3 DNA follows: TGTGCCATCAGTGGGTCGGCACCCCCGACAGATACGCAGTATTTT. Amino acid sequence: CAISGSAPPTDTQYF.

This clonotype was seen at least ten times. This sequence joins TRBV28 and TRBJ1-2; no clear D gene. Germline V lookup: CDR1 MDHEN, CDR2 SYDVKM. The CDR3 is made up of 13 amino acids. V was cut by 5 bases and J by 6 bases, with 13 bases left in between. CDR3 sequence (DNA): TGTGCCAGCAGTGCCGGCGTCTCGAATGGCTACACCTTC. Its translation: CASSAGVSNGYTF.

This clonotype was recorded many times. This chain joins TRBV20-1 and TRBJ2-1; either TRBD1 or TRBD2 may supply D (5 bases each). The germline V gene has CDR1 DFQATT and CDR2 SNEGSKA (reference sequence). V was shortened by 1 base and J by 0 bases, with 13 bases between the two germline ends. This CDR3 contains 16 residues. The DNA of the CDR3 is TGCAGTGCTAGAGTGGTCGGGGCCAACTCCTACAATGAGCAGTTCTTC. Translating it yields CSARVVGANSYNEQFF.

This clonotype was recorded a few times. The rearrangement uses TRBV20-1 and TRBJ2-7; D possibly corresponds to TRBD2 (5 bases). CDR3 length: 11 amino acids. Looked up from germline, CDR1 is DFQATT and CDR2 is SNEGSKA (reference sequence). Trimming took 3 bases from V and 6 from J, leaving 9 bases between them. CDR3 sequence (DNA): TGCAGTGCTAGTAGAGAGGGCGAGCAGTACTTC. Its translation: CSASREGEQYF.

This clonotype was seen repeatedly, ten times or more. The chain links TRBV5-1 to TRBJ1-1; TRBD1 might be the D (6 bases). Trimming pared 4 bases from V and 0 bases from J, leaving 13 bases between. The CDR3 is 15 amino acids. Germline assignment: CDR1 SGHRS and CDR2 YFSETQ. The CDR3 DNA follows: TGCGCCAGCAGCGGGGGACACCGCATGAACACTGAAGCTTTCTTT. Its protein is CASSGGHRMNTEAFF.

This clonotype was seen many times. The rearrangement links TRBV7-2 to TRBJ2-1; TRBD2 matches 8 bases. The V segment lost 2 bases and the J segment 8 bases; nucleotides outside the gene matches: 11. In germline, CDR1 is SGHTA, CDR2 FQGNSA. CDR3 size: 16 residues. The CDR3 loop reads CASSLRAGGGRDEQFF. The CDR3 DNA reads TGTGCCAGCAGCTTAAGGGCAGGCGGGGGGCGAGATGAGCAGTTCTTC.

This clonotype has at least ten counts. J is TRBJ2-6 and V is TRBV5-1; 7 nucleotides match TRBD2. CDR1 and CDR2 from the germline V gene are SGHRS and YFSETQ. This CDR3 has 16 amino acids. V was pared by 3 bases and J by 2 bases, with 5 bases of the junction left unmatched. The CDR3 coding sequence is TGCGCCAGCAGCTCGGCGGGGGTGGCTGGGGCCAACGTCCTGACTTTC. Encoded protein: CASSSAGVAGANVLTF.

The V call is TRBV4-2, the J call TRBJ2-7, with TRBD1 matching 7 bases. There are 15 residues in the CDR3. J was trimmed by 1 base and V by 4 bases; bases with no gene match: 7. Per germline, CDR1 LGHNA and CDR2 YNFKEQ. This chain's CDR3 is CASSRRTGESYEQYF. The CDR3 DNA reads TGTGCCAGCAGCCGAAGGACAGGTGAATCCTACGAGCAGTACTTC.

This clonotype was seen only a few times. The chain is built from TRBV12-3 or TRBV12-4 and TRBJ2-7, with D possibly matching TRBD1 (5 bases). Trimming shortened V by 7 bases and J by 4 bases, and 17 bases separated the two germline ends. The CDR3 contains 14 residues. Here the CDR3 DNA reads TGTGCCAGCAACAACAAGGGGCCCCTATACGAGCAGTACTTC. Protein sequence: CASNNKGPLYEQYF.

This clonotype was recorded many times. The J gene is TRBJ2-5, the V gene TRBV11-2; D is unclear. The V gene lost 5 bases and the J gene lost 2 bases, with 12 bases spanning the gap. The CDR3 totals 14 residues. Germline CDR1 reads SGHAT; CDR2 reads FQNNGV. Here the CDR3 DNA reads TGTGCCAGCAGCCCATCATATTGGCAAGAGACCCAGTACTTC. It codes for CASSPSYWQETQYF.

This sequence joins TRBV20-1 and TRBJ1-5; no clear D gene. Trimming removed 0 bases from V and 6 bases from J, with 12 bases in between. The CDR3 runs 14 residues. Germline CDR1 is DFQATT and CDR2 is SNEGSKA (reference sequence). The CDR3 here is CSARDRLGSQPQHF. As DNA, the CDR3 is TGCAGTGCTAGAGACCGGTTAGGGTCTCAGCCCCAGCATTTT.

This clonotype has only a few counts. The rearrangement joins TRBV20-1 to TRBJ2-1; 9 nucleotides align to TRBD2. Germline values: CDR1 DFQATT, CDR2 SNEGSKA (reference sequence). This CDR3 region has 16 residues. The V segment lost 5 bases and the J segment 8 bases; nucleotides outside the gene matches: 16. CDR3 amino acids: CSAQWFGRGGTDEQFF. CDR3 bases: TGCAGTGCTCAGTGGTTCGGGCGGGGGGGCACGGATGAGCAGTTCTTC.

This clonotype was counted at least ten times. V and J are TRBV10-2 and TRBJ2-3; TRBD2 agrees at 7 bases. Germline CDR1 and CDR2: WSHSY and SAAADI. V lost 4 bases to trimming and J lost 2 bases; unmatched junction nucleotides: 6. The CDR3 consists of 15 residues. The CDR3 nucleotides read TGCGCCAGCAGTGCTGCGGGGGTTCTCACAGATACGCAGTATTTT. Protein sequence: CASSAAGVLTDTQYF.

This clonotype was seen more than once but under ten times. The chain combines TRBV18 with TRBJ2-7, with 7 bases identical to TRBD2. V lost 3 bases, J lost 4 bases, and 3 bases stayed unmatched. Germline CDR1 reads KGHSH; CDR2 reads LQKENI. The CDR3 sequence is 13 residues long. The CDR3 here is CASSPGSGYEQYF. The CDR3 region has the DNA TGTGCCAGCTCACCCGGTAGCGGGTACGAGCAGTACTTC.

This clonotype has a count of ten or more. This rearrangement joins TRBV10-2 to TRBJ2-3; TRBD2 matches 10 bases. This CDR3 has 14 amino acids. Germline-derived CDR1 and CDR2 are WSHSY and SAAADI. Trimming cost V 4 bases and J 4 bases; bases outside gene matches: 2. The DNA of the CDR3 is TGCGCCAGCAGTGCCGGGACTAGCGCAGATACGCAGTATTTT. This sequence encodes CASSAGTSADTQYF.

This clonotype has ten or more counts. This chain joins TRBV5-1 and TRBJ1-1; D unresolved. Trimming took 1 base from V and 1 from J, leaving 8 bases between them. Per the germline V gene, CDR1 is SGHRS and CDR2 is YFSETQ. This CDR3 is built from 14 residues. The CDR3 spells CASSLSVKNTEAFF. CDR3 sequence (DNA): TGCGCCAGCAGCTTGTCAGTTAAGAACACTGAAGCTTTCTTT.

The sample holds many counts of this clonotype. The V gene is TRBV5-1, the J gene TRBJ2-7; D is perhaps TRBD1 (6 bases). The CDR3 has 14 amino acids. V was shortened by 4 bases and J by 1 base, with 12 bases between the two germline ends. Germline assignment: CDR1 SGHRS and CDR2 YFSETQ. The CDR3 sequence: CASSTSGQSYEQYF. The CDR3 DNA reads as TGCGCCAGCAGCACCTCGGGACAATCCTACGAGCAGTACTTC.

This clonotype showed up many times. This chain uses TRBV5-1 with TRBJ2-5, with D perhaps TRBD2 (6 bases). CDR3 length: 13 residues. V lost 4 bases to trimming and J lost 5 bases, with 12 bases between them. Germline loops: CDR1 SGHRS, CDR2 YFSETQ. The CDR3 loop is CASSRDLTETQYF. CDR3 DNA: TGCGCCAGCAGCCGGGACTTAACGGAGACCCAGTACTTC.

This clonotype was observed at least ten times. The chain joins TRBV6-6 to TRBJ1-3; a weak D match, TRBD1 (6 bases). There are 15 residues in the CDR3. Germline values: CDR1 MNHNY, CDR2 SVGAGI (reference sequence). Between the trimmed V and J ends, which lost 2 bases and 8 bases, there was a span of 16 bases. Written as DNA, the CDR3 is TGTGCCAGCAGTTACCGTCCTGGGGGCGAGGACACCATATATTTT. This codes for CASSYRPGGEDTIYF.

This clonotype showed up many times. V is TRBV12-3 or TRBV12-4 and J is TRBJ2-5; D not resolved. V shed 6 bases and J shed 5 bases, with 10 bases lying between them. The CDR3 runs to 12 residues. The CDR3 is CASSFVRETQYF. The CDR3 DNA sequence: TGTGCCAGCAGCTTCGTTAGGGAGACCCAGTACTTC.

In this sample, this clonotype is medium-sized (0.01 to 0.1%). The chain carries TRBV10-3 and TRBJ1-2; D call uncertain. Germline CDR1 reads ENHRY; CDR2 reads SYGVKD. Trimming took 3 bases from V and 4 from J, leaving 6 bases between them. The CDR3 runs 12 residues. CDR3 sequence (DNA): TGTGCCATCAGTGAAATCAGCTATGGCTACACCTTC. This translates into CAISEISYGYTF.

This clonotype was detected ten times or more. The chain couples TRBV5-4 to TRBJ1-1, with TRBD1 matching over 7 bases. There are 15 residues in the CDR3. Looked up from germline, CDR1 is SGHNT and CDR2 is YYREEE (reference sequence). J gave up 2 bases and V 0 bases, and 4 bases lay outside the gene matches. Here the CDR3 DNA reads TGTGCCAGCAGCTTGGGAGGGGGCAGAAACACTGAAGCTTTCTTT. Its protein product is CASSLGGGRNTEAFF.

The rearrangement joins TRBV19 to TRBJ2-7, with a tentative D call TRBD2 (5 bases). Trimming took off 1 base at V and 2 bases at J, with 9 bases between the two ends. Germline V gene lookup returns CDR1 LNHDA and CDR2 SQIVND (reference sequence). The CDR3 is made up of 14 amino acids. The DNA of the CDR3 is TGTGCCAGTAGTATAGGTCCGGGGACCTACGAGCAGTACTTC. Its translation: CASSIGPGTYEQYF.

This clonotype showed up many times. The chain combines TRBV6-5 with TRBJ1-5; D is unresolved. The V end was cut by 0 bases, the J end by 0 bases, with 6 bases between. Germline CDR1 reads MNHEY; CDR2 reads SVGAGI. This CDR3 region has 15 residues. CDR3 sequence reads: CASSYSSNSNQPQHF. The CDR3 DNA sequence: TGTGCCAGCAGTTACTCGAGTAATAGCAATCAGCCCCAGCATTTT.

This clonotype showed up many times. The J gene is TRBJ1-5, the V gene TRBV5-1; D gene unclear. CDR3 length: 12 residues. Trimming took off 3 bases at V and 6 bases at J, with 7 bases between the two ends. The germline V gene has CDR1 SGHRS and CDR2 YFSETQ. The CDR3 reads CASSSLSQPQHF. The CDR3 bases are TGCGCCAGCAGCTCGCTCTCTCAGCCCCAGCATTTT.

This clonotype occurred many times. The chain carries TRBV7-2 and TRBJ2-3; 10 bases are a match to TRBD2. Germline assignment: CDR1 SGHTA and CDR2 FQGNSA. The junction had 9 bases not matched to a gene; V was cut back by 5 bases and J by 7 bases. The CDR3 totals 15 residues. The CDR3 nucleotides are TGTGCCAGCAGCCGAAGCGGGGGGGCCATGAATACGCAGTATTTT. This codes for CASSRSGGAMNTQYF.

In its sample, this clonotype was seen many times. The rearrangement joins TRBV27 to TRBJ2-1; 7 nucleotides agree with TRBD1. V lost 6 bases and J lost 0; bases outside the gene matches: 5. The CDR3 contains 15 residues. The germline V gene has CDR1 MNHEY and CDR2 SMNVEV (reference sequence). CDR3 nucleotides: TGTGCCAGCAGCCAGGGACAGAGCTCCTACAATGAGCAGTTCTTC. It is translated as CASSQGQSSYNEQFF.

This clonotype has ten or more counts. The chain is built from TRBV29-1 and TRBJ2-5; D possibly matches TRBD1 or TRBD2 (5 bases each). V was clipped by 3 bases and J by 0 bases, with 11 bases between them. Germline values: CDR1 SQVTM, CDR2 ANQGSEA. This CDR3 region has 14 residues. The CDR3 DNA follows: TGCAGCGTTGAGGGACGGAGACACCAAGAGACCCAGTACTTC. Amino acid sequence: CSVEGRRHQETQYF.

This clonotype was seen ten or more times. V is TRBV21-1 and J is TRBJ2-7; the DNA was not compared with TRBD1, the D call given in the table. TRBV21-1 represents a pseudogene. The CDR3 consists of 14 residues. The CDR3 region has the DNA TGTGCCAGTGCGGGAAGGGGACCATGCCTGGAGCAGTACTTC. Its protein is CASAGRGPCLEQYF.

The chain uses TRBV12-3 or TRBV12-4 and TRBJ2-3; D perhaps matches TRBD2 (6 bases). The CDR3 has 13 amino acids. V lost 5 bases and J lost 6, with 12 bases in between. CDR3 bases: TGTGCCAGCAGTAGATCGGGGGAGGATACGCAGTATTTT. This translates into CASSRSGEDTQYF.